The 14 T cell receptor beta chains below were found in one sample sequenced in a study of blood T cells in healthy people across ages. The authors ran a second PCR of roughly 6 to 12 cycles using a sample-barcoded 5' primer and a J-beta primer mix. In TCRdb, the 5' RACE reads were re-called with MiXCR into one record per CDR3 protein. The sample lists about 1.8 million distinct CDR3 sequences; around 48% were seen once. Material: blood. Receptors were obtained from a woman aged 40-49 years in good health.

This chain uses TRBV7-9 with TRBJ2-3; a weak D match, TRBD2 (6 bases). Germline CDR1 is SEHNR and CDR2 is FQNEAQ (reference sequence). V lost 5 bases and J lost 8, with 14 bases in between. The CDR3 is made up of 13 amino acids. The CDR3 DNA reads TGTGCCAGCAGCGCCGGGCCAGCGGGTACGCAGTATTTT. It codes for CASSAGPAGTQYF.

The chain has TRBV7-2 and TRBJ1-1; 7 positions agree with TRBD1. The V segment lost 5 bases and the J segment 4 bases; nucleotides outside the gene matches: 7. This CDR3 comprises 14 residues. Germline V gene data show CDR1 as SGHTA and CDR2 as FQGNSA. The CDR3 spells CASSRMTGTTEAFF. CDR3 in DNA: TGTGCCAGCAGCCGGATGACAGGGACCACTGAAGCTTTCTTT.

The chain has TRBV5-1 and TRBJ2-4; no definite D call. Trimming shortened V by 4 bases and J by 0 bases, and 20 bases separated the two germline ends. Looked up from germline, CDR1 is SGHRS and CDR2 is YFSETQ. The CDR3 has 18 amino acids. CDR3 residues: CASSPLFSQYLAKNIQYF. The CDR3 DNA follows: TGCGCCAGCAGCCCTCTGTTTTCTCAATATTTAGCCAAAAACATTCAGTACTTC.

The chain joins TRBV27 to TRBJ2-7; a weak D match, TRBD2 (7 bases). The CDR3 covers 15 residues. Trimming shortened V by 4 bases and J by 5 bases, and 18 bases separated the two germline ends. Germline V gives CDR1 MNHEY, CDR2 SMNVEV (reference sequence). The CDR3 DNA follows: TGTGCCAGCAGTTCCCTTAGTCGGGGGGCAGACGAGCAGTACTTC. Encoded protein: CASSSLSRGADEQYF.

The genes are TRBV28 and TRBJ1-2; a possible D gene is TRBD1 (6 bases). The CDR3 is made up of 15 amino acids. Deletions cut 6 bases from V and 5 bases from J, with 19 bases between. Germline loops: CDR1 MDHEN, CDR2 SYDVKM. This chain's CDR3 is CASSDLAQGSYGYTF. The DNA of the CDR3 is TGTGCCAGCAGCGATCTCGCCCAGGGGAGTTATGGCTACACCTTC.

The gene calls are TRBV20-1 and TRBJ2-7; D is perhaps TRBD1 or TRBD2 (5 bases each). The CDR3 totals 13 residues. Per the germline V gene, CDR1 is DFQATT and CDR2 is SNEGSKA (reference sequence). V was pared by 3 bases and J by 2 bases, with 11 bases between. DNA for the CDR3: TGCAGTGCTAGGGGGGAGACTCCCTACGAGCAGTACTTC. Its translation is CSARGETPYEQYF.

The chain couples TRBV9 to TRBJ2-3, with TRBD2 matching over 8 bases. The ends lost 0 bases at V and 2 bases at J; junction bases unmatched: 11. This CDR3 region has 18 residues. Germline values: CDR1 SGDLS, CDR2 YYNGEE. DNA of the CDR3: TGTGCCAGCAGCGTAGAGCGGACTAGCCCGACCCCCACAGATACGCAGTATTTT. It yields the protein CASSVERTSPTPTDTQYF. The whole variable domain, remainder taken from reference TRBV9 and TRBJ2-3, is DSGVTQTPKHLITATGQRVTLRCSPRSGDLSVYWYQQSLDQGLQFLIQYYNGEERAKGNILERFSAQQFPDLHSELNLSSLELGDSALYFCASSVERTSPTPTDTQYFGPGTRLTVL.

The chain couples TRBV24-1 to TRBJ2-2, with D hard to call. V was trimmed by 6 bases and J by 6 bases, leaving 13 bases between them. CDR1 is KGHDR and CDR2 is SFDVKD in the germline V gene. The CDR3 loop spans 14 amino acids. In nucleotides, the CDR3 is TGTGCCACCAGTCGCTCATTAGGGTCCGGGGAGCTGTTTTTT. It codes for CATSRSLGSGELFF.

The CDR3 loop reads CASSSRTRATYEQYF. CDR3 in DNA: TGTGCCAGCAGCTCGCGGACAAGAGCTACCTACGAGCAGTACTTC. V usage is TRBV5-6 and J usage is TRBJ2-7, with a tentative D call TRBD1 (5 bases). The V gene's germline CDR1 is SGHDT and CDR2 YYEEEE. The CDR3 spans 15 residues. Between the trimmed V and J ends, which lost 3 bases and 2 bases, there was a span of 15 bases.

This clonotype was counted between two and nine times. V and J are TRBV5-1 and TRBJ2-5; D might be TRBD2 (6 bases). This CDR3 is built from 13 residues. Trimming took 1 base from V and 5 from J, leaving 9 bases between them. In germline, CDR1 is SGHRS, CDR2 YFSETQ. The CDR3 DNA is TGCGCCAGCAGCTTGTACGGGAGCGAGACCCAGTACTTC. It specifies CASSLYGSETQYF. Full variable domain (remainder filled in from reference TRBV5-1 and TRBJ2-5): KAGVTQTPRYLIKTRGQQVTLSCSPISGHRSVSWYQQTPGQGLQFLFEYFSETQRNKGNFPGRFSGRQFSNSRSEMNVSTLELGDSALYLCASSLYGSETQYFGPGTRLLVL.

The chain couples TRBV4-3 to TRBJ2-7, with 8 bases identical to TRBD1. This CDR3 has 21 residues. The ends lost 4 bases at V and 4 bases at J; junction bases unmatched: 27. Germline assignment: CDR1 LGHNA and CDR2 YSLEER. This CDR3 reads CASSRKRWQEQGVKTRYEQYF. For the CDR3, the DNA is TGCGCCAGCAGCCGAAAACGGTGGCAGGAACAGGGGGTTAAGACCCGTTACGAGCAGTACTTC.

This chain joins TRBV20-1 and TRBJ1-5; 11 bases agree with TRBD1. Trimming at V came to 3 bases and at J to 7 bases, leaving 5 bases not matched to a gene. Germline-derived CDR1 and CDR2 are DFQATT and SNEGSKA (reference sequence). The CDR3 length is 14 residues. As DNA, the CDR3 is TGCAGTGCTAGCGCCGGGACAGGGGGACAGCCCCAGCATTTT. This encodes CSASAGTGGQPQHF.

The chain carries TRBV6-2 or TRBV6-3 and TRBJ2-1, with TRBD1 as a possible D gene (6 bases). The CDR3 length is 12 residues. The V and J ends lost 5 bases and 10 bases respectively, with 12 bases between them. Germline V gives CDR1 MNHEY, CDR2 SVGEGT. The CDR3 DNA sequence: TGTGCCAGCAGTCGAGGGACAAACGAGCAGTTCTTC. It translates to CASSRGTNEQFF.

The rearrangement links TRBV12-3 or TRBV12-4 to TRBJ1-2, with 7 bases that match TRBD1. This CDR3 spans 14 amino acids. J gave up 4 bases and V 6 bases, and 8 bases lay outside the gene matches. The CDR3 nucleotides are TGTGCCAGCAGCCGACAGGGTTTCTTCTATGGCTACACCTTC. Protein: CASSRQGFFYGYTF.